This TCR beta chain comes out of a study of regulatory T cells in long-lasting Graves disease. This clonotype was observed a handful of times. Its antigen is undetermined. Time point meaning: newly diagnosed GD, antithyroid drugs for less than 3 months. PBMC RNA was the source of the TCR library. Germline CDR1 and CDR2: MGHDK and SYGVNS. V was shortened by 3 bases and J by 3 bases, with 7 bases between the two germline ends. The CDR3 loop spans 13 amino acids. Construction of the TCR beta libraries employed iRepertoire HTBI primers in conjunction with Arm-PCR of CDR3 regions. TCRdb reprocessed the multiplex PCR reads via MiXCR and lists one record per CDR3 protein. The sample contains approximately 400,000 distinct CDR3 sequences, approximately 12% of which appear only once. Study-wide findings and caveats: Persistent disease exhibited a predilection for TRBV28, TRBJ1-2 and TRBJ2-5.

This sample also appeared in a second study, on T cells in Graves' hyperthyroidism and ophthalmopathy. As that study records: Separating ophthalmopathy from stable hyperthyroidism was achieved by a 13 V-J model.

The chain uses TRBV25-1 and TRBJ2-3; D remains ambiguous. This TCR was recovered from a woman younger than 30 with Graves disease. Source: peripheral blood mononuclear cells (PBMCs), taken at new diagnosis, from a patient treated with antithyroid drugs. CDR3 sequence (DNA): TGTGCCAGCAGTGAGTACCCAACAGATACGCAGTATTTT. As protein: CASSEYPTDTQYF.